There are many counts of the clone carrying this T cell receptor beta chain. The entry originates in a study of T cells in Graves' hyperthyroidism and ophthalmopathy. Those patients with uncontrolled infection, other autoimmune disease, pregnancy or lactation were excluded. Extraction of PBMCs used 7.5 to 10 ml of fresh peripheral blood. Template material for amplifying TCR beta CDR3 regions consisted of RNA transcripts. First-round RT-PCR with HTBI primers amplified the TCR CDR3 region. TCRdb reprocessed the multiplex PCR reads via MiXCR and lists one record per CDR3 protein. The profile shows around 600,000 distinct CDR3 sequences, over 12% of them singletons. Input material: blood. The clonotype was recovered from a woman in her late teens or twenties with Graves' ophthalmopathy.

CDR3 bases: TGTGCCAGCAGTGAATGGGTACAGGGCGGCACTGAAGCTTTCTTT. Translating gives CASSEWVQGGTEAFF. The chain carries TRBV6-1 and TRBJ1-1; the D gene is possibly TRBD1 (6 bases). The CDR3 sequence is 15 residues long. Germline CDR1 is MNHNS and CDR2 is SASEGT. Trimming left V 2 bases short and J 4 bases short, with 14 bases between.